These T cell receptor beta chains were read from a single sample in a study of blood T cell repertoires in COVID-19. TCRdb's table, derived via immunoSEQ multiplex PCR, lists solely in-frame clones and lacks some. The table includes about 110,000 clones, 85% to 90% detected once. Sequenced material: peripheral blood. The source of these receptors is a human donor in a cohort sampled during active COVID-19. Each CDR3 is given with its conserved first and last residue. D genes are given only for firm matches. A row's size may be missing; if present it is once, few, many or a size class.

D gene: .; V gene: TRBV7-8; J gene: TRBJ1-2; clone size: .; CDR3 protein: CASSLSTLGGIGYTF; CDR3 DNA: TGTGCCAGCAGCTTATCCACTCTGGGGGGAATTGGCTACACCTTC
D gene: TRBD2; V gene: TRBV18; J gene: TRBJ2-2; clone size: .; CDR3 protein: CASSPPGLADSTGELFF; CDR3 DNA: TGTGCCAGCTCACCGCCGGGGCTAGCGGATTCCACCGGGGAGCTGTTTTTT
D gene: .; V gene: TRBV3-1/TRBV3-2; J gene: TRBJ2-2; clone size: .; CDR3 protein: CASSQAARARNTGELFF; CDR3 DNA: TGTGCCAGCAGCCAAGCTGCCAGGGCGAGGAACACCGGGGAGCTGTTTTTT
D gene: .; V gene: TRBV19; J gene: TRBJ1-2; clone size: .; CDR3 protein: CAARGRGDYGYTF; CDR3 DNA: TGTGCCGCCCGGGGGAGGGGGGACTATGGCTACACCTTC
D gene: .; V gene: TRBV5-1; J gene: TRBJ2-3; clone size: .; CDR3 protein: CASASPQIDTQYF; CDR3 DNA: TGCGCCAGCGCGTCACCCCAAATAGATACGCAGTATTTT
D gene: TRBD2; V gene: TRBV9; J gene: TRBJ2-1; clone size: .; CDR3 protein: CASSAPDGGIDDEQFF; CDR3 DNA: TGTGCCAGCAGCGCCCCAGACGGGGGGATCGACGATGAGCAGTTCTTC
D gene: .; V gene: TRBV2; J gene: TRBJ1-4; clone size: .; CDR3 protein: CASSERGGKLFF; CDR3 DNA: TGTGCCAGCAGTGAACGAGGTGGAAAACTGTTTTTT
D gene: TRBD2; V gene: TRBV7-2; J gene: TRBJ2-3; clone size: once; CDR3 protein: CASSLWSGREDTQYF; CDR3 DNA: TGTGCCAGCAGCTTATGGTCAGGGAGGGAAGATACGCAGTATTTT
D gene: TRBD1; V gene: TRBV3-1/TRBV3-2; J gene: TRBJ2-5; clone size: once; CDR3 protein: CASSQMGQGKETQYF; CDR3 DNA: TGTGCCAGCAGCCAGATGGGACAGGGTAAAGAGACCCAGTACTTC
D gene: .; V gene: TRBV3-1/TRBV3-2; J gene: TRBJ1-1; clone size: .; CDR3 protein: CASSQKHGGFAEAFF; CDR3 DNA: TGTGCCAGCAGCCAGAAGCACGGAGGGTTCGCTGAAGCTTTCTTT
D gene: .; V gene: TRBV11-2; J gene: TRBJ2-7; clone size: .; CDR3 protein: CASSPRARGGEQYF; CDR3 DNA: TGTGCCAGCAGCCCCAGGGCGAGGGGAGGCGAGCAGTACTTC
D gene: .; V gene: TRBV6-2/TRBV6-3; J gene: TRBJ2-7; clone size: .; CDR3 protein: CASSLGGYEQYF; CDR3 DNA: TGTGCCAGCAGTTTAGGGGGCTACGAGCAGTACTTC
D gene: TRBD2; V gene: TRBV18; J gene: TRBJ2-5; clone size: once; CDR3 protein: CASAPGGQETQYF; CDR3 DNA: TGTGCCAGCGCTCCGGGGGGCCAAGAGACCCAGTACTTC
D gene: TRBD1; V gene: TRBV24-1; J gene: TRBJ1-5; clone size: once; CDR3 protein: CATSDPRQGSRSNQPQHF; CDR3 DNA: TGTGCCACCAGTGATCCTCGACAGGGAAGCCGTAGCAATCAGCCCCAGCATTTT
D gene: .; V gene: TRBV6-5; J gene: TRBJ1-2; clone size: .; CDR3 protein: CASSPGLTPYGYTF; CDR3 DNA: TGTGCCAGCAGTCCGGGACTGACCCCCTATGGCTACACCTTC
D gene: .; V gene: TRBV19; J gene: TRBJ2-7; clone size: .; CDR3 protein: CASSIGTGTYEQYF; CDR3 DNA: TGTGCCAGTAGTATAGGGACTGGAACCTACGAGCAGTACTTC
D gene: TRBD2; V gene: TRBV2; J gene: TRBJ2-4; clone size: .; CDR3 protein: CASSSPGLANIQYF; CDR3 DNA: TGTGCCAGCAGTTCACCGGGACTAGCGAACATTCAGTACTTC
D gene: .; V gene: TRBV9; J gene: TRBJ1-2; clone size: .; CDR3 protein: CASSGDGYGYTF; CDR3 DNA: TGTGCCAGCAGCGGCGACGGGTATGGCTACACCTTC
D gene: .; V gene: TRBV18; J gene: TRBJ1-4; clone size: .; CDR3 protein: CASSPPSQGQEKLFF; CDR3 DNA: TGTGCCAGCTCACCACCCAGCCAGGGGCAGGAAAAACTGTTTTTT
D gene: .; V gene: TRBV3-1/TRBV3-2; J gene: TRBJ1-2; clone size: .; CDR3 protein: CASMGRNGYTF; CDR3 DNA: TGTGCCAGCATGGGGCGGAATGGCTACACCTTC
D gene: .; V gene: TRBV21-1; J gene: TRBJ2-2; clone size: .; CDR3 protein: CASSNRLAGARVNTGELFF; CDR3 DNA: TGTGCCAGCAGCAACCGACTAGCGGGGGCCAGAGTTAACACCGGGGAGCTGTTTTTT
D gene: TRBD1; V gene: TRBV6-6; J gene: TRBJ1-6; clone size: .; CDR3 protein: CASSPTFPRTGRAGLHF; CDR3 DNA: TGTGCCAGCAGTCCTACTTTTCCTAGGACAGGTAGGGCCGGTCTCCACTTT